This record concerns one T cell receptor beta chain sequence. Antigen unknown. PCR was performed using 60 Vbeta and 13 Jbeta primers. Using immunoSEQ multiplex PCR, the repertoire was profiled, and TCRdb retains in-frame clones only, with some absent. The table records 140,000 to 150,000 clones, approximately 80% of them present only once. This record belongs to a study of cytomegalovirus exposure and HLA in healthy donors. Findings and limits, study-wide: Per a later analysis, HLA-associated TCR beta chains showed more clonal expansion than other, equally common TCR beta chains. A later examination showed that TCR association rates differed by HLA locus, with DRB1 most and HLA-C fewest. Some public TCRs appeared in many individuals, while most sequences were rare. Per published reports, the classifier diagnosed cytomegalovirus status with high specificity and sensitivity.

The sequenced material came from PBMCs. The clonotype comes from a boy aged 2 to 9 in good health and CMV-seronegative.

CDR3 protein: CASSFRTASYEQYF. Written as DNA, the CDR3 is TGTGCCAGCAGCTTCCGGACAGCGTCCTACGAGCAGTACTTC. The rearrangement links TRBV5-4 to TRBJ2-7, with D tentatively TRBD1 (6 bases). V lost 2 bases and J lost 1, with 10 bases in between. Looked up from germline, CDR1 is SGHNT and CDR2 is YYREEE (reference sequence). The CDR3 extends over 14 amino acids. The full variable domain, in which reference TRBV5-4 and TRBJ2-7 provide the parts outside the CDR3, is ETGVTQSPTHLIKTRGQQVTLRCSSQSGHNTVSWYQQALGQGPQFIFQYYREEENGRGNFPPRFSGLQFPNYSSELNVNALELDDSALYLCASSFRTASYEQYFGPGTRLTVT.